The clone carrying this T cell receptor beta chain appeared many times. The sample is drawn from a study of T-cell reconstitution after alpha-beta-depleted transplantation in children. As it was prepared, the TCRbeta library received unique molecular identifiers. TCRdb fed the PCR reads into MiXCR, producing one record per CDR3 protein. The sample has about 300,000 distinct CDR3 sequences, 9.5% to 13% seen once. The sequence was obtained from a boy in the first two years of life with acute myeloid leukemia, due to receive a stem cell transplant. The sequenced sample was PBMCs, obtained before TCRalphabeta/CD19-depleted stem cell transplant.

In nucleotides, the CDR3 is TGTGCCAGCAGCTTTGGGGACAGAAAATACGAGCAGTACTTC. Encoded protein: CASSFGDRKYEQYF. The V call is TRBV7-9, the J call TRBJ2-7; 7 bases are shared with TRBD1. This CDR3 spans 14 amino acids. V dropped 3 bases and J dropped 4; count of bases not matched to a gene: 6. Germline lookup yields CDR1 SEHNR and CDR2 FQNEAQ (reference sequence).